This TCR beta chain was sequenced for a study of T cell responses to AZD1222 COVID-19 vaccine. The study's findings and limits: The repertoires were collected only after the peak T cell response. Among those given AZD1222, only five to seven were seropositive at baseline.

This clone has a single count. Its target is not known. The assay was immunoSEQ multiplex PCR, and TCRdb's table has in-frame clones only and misses some. This sample has around 140,000 clones; over 75% occur once, and the top ten carry approximately 5.6%. Germline V gene lookup returns CDR1 SGHTS and CDR2 YDEGEE. The CDR3 length is 16 residues. V was pared by 4 bases and J by 4 bases, with 6 bases of the junction left unmatched. Source: peripheral blood, taken 28 days after the second dose of the MenACWY control vaccine. The clonotype was recovered from an adult who received the MenACWY meningococcal vaccine as a control. The V gene is TRBV5-8, the J gene TRBJ2-1; 12 bases agree with TRBD2. CDR3 region: CASSATSGRRYNEQFF. In DNA form, the CDR3 reads TGTGCCAGCAGCGCGACTAGCGGGAGAAGGTACAATGAGCAGTTCTTC. The variable domain in full, completed from reference TRBV5-8 and TRBJ2-1, reads EAGVTQSPTHLIKTRGQQATLRCSPISGHTSVYWYQQALGLGLQFLLWYDEGEERNRGNFPPRFSGRQFPNYSSELNVNALELEDSALYLCASSATSGRRYNEQFFGPGTRLTVL.